The present T cell receptor (beta chain) was sequenced within a study of early T cells in non-severe SARS-CoV-2 infection. On the study more broadly: Sequencing used unsorted whole-blood bulk RNA, so chains lack pairing.

This clonotype occurred many times. The antigen is unknown. The CDR3 extends over 18 amino acids. Unmatched junction bases numbered 7, after V lost 1 base and J lost 0 bases. One entry per CDR3 protein results from TCRdb running MiXCR on the 5' RACE reads. Of 30,000 to 35,000 distinct CDR3 sequences in the sample, around 4.3% were seen once. Study-wide results and limits: VDJdb-based matching was biased toward anti-spike CD8 responses and missed private and CD4 specificities.

This clonotype was obtained from an adult who was a healthcare worker with PCR-confirmed SARS-CoV-2 infection or an uninfected control (not recorded which). The V and J genes are TRBV12-3 or TRBV12-4 and TRBJ2-3; 10 bases map to TRBD2. Sequencing used whole blood. The CDR3, as DNA: TGTGCCAGCAGTTTAGGGCTAGCGGGAGTTAGTAGCACAGATACGCAGTATTTT. Amino acids: CASSLGLAGVSSTDTQYF.